The entry below describes one T cell receptor beta chain. The antigen is undetermined. The CDR3 does not close with the conserved phenylalanine or tryptophan, likely indicating a read error. Amplified regions were TCR beta CDR3 sequences from RNA transcripts. First-round RT-PCR targeting the TCR CDR3 was performed with the HTBI primer set. Via MiXCR, TCRdb re-called the multiplex PCR reads, giving one row per CDR3 protein. The sample lists over 350,000 distinct CDR3 sequences, over 11% occurring once. These data originate in a study of T cells in Graves' hyperthyroidism and ophthalmopathy. In germline, CDR1 is SQVTM, CDR2 ANQGSEA. The V gene lost 7 bases and the J gene lost 2 bases, with 18 bases spanning the gap. The CDR3 is 14 amino acids. General study results and limits: Model predictions of ophthalmopathy came a median approximately 6.5 months before onset. Most thyroid clonotypes expanded above 0.001 appeared in blood too.

Sequenced sample: blood. This chain uses TRBV29-1 with TRBJ2-7; D call uncertain. This clonotype was sampled from a man aged 50 to 59 with Graves' ophthalmopathy. The CDR3 DNA reads as TGCAGCGCCGTTAAGACGGGCGGAGCCTACGAGCAGTACCTC. This gives the protein CSAVKTGGAYEQYL.